In its sample, the clone carrying this T cell receptor beta chain was seen many times. The antigen remains undetermined. TCRdb re-called the reads through MiXCR, storing one row per CDR3 protein. This table has hundreds of thousands of distinct CDR3 sequences, roughly a tenth appearing once. This sample is part of a study of T cell repertoires in cytomegalovirus infection. Across the study: CMV infection together with matching HLA type was indicated by public TCR beta signatures.

The CDR3 consists of 14 residues. Germline CDR1 reads MNHEY; CDR2 reads SVGAGI. The germline V and J ends were trimmed by 7 bases and 8 bases, with 18 bases remaining between them. Study observations and caveats: Individuals carrying CMV plus the relevant HLA were identified by cumulative frequency of public TCR beta families. Clonotype analysis showed dominance of the ex vivo response by HLA-C-restricted CMV-specific TCR beta clonotypes.

Sequencing input: PBMCs. The genes are TRBV6-5 and TRBJ2-1; D perhaps matches TRBD2 (5 bases). This clonotype was sampled from a human donor in good health (CMV status not recorded). Some clones in this sample may be carry-over from other donors' samples. In nucleotides, the CDR3 is TGTGCCAGCAACCAAGGGAGAGGTTTCGATGAGCAGTTCTTC. Protein product: CASNQGRGFDEQFF.